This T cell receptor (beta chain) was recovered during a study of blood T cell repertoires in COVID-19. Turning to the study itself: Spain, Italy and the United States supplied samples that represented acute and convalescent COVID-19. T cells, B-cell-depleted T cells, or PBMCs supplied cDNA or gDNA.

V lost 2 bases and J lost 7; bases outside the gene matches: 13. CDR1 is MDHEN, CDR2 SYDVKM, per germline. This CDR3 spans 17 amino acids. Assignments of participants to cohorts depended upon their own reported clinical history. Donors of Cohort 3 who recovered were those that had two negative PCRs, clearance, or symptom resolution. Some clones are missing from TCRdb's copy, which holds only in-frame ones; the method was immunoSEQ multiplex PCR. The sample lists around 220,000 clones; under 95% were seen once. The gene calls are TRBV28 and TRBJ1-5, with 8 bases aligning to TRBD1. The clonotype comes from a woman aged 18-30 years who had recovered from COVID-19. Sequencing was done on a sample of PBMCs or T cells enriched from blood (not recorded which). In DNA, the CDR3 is TGTGCCAGCAGTTTACGTACCGCAGGGGGCTTGTGGCAGCCCCAGCATTTT. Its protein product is CASSLRTAGGLWQPQHF. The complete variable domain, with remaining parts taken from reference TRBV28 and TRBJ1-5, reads DVKVTQSSRYLVKRTGEKVFLECVQDMDHENMFWYRQDPGLGLRLIYFSYDVKMKEKGDIPEGYSVSREKKERFSLILESASTNQTSMYLCASSLRTAGGLWQPQHFGDGTRLSIL.